This T cell receptor (beta chain) was identified in a study of cytomegalovirus exposure and HLA in healthy donors. Findings of the study overall: With DRB1 most and HLA-C fewest, TCR association rates differed between HLA loci in a later analysis. The CMV antigen specificity of a few CMV-associated chains was confirmed through in vitro analysis. Researchers reported in a later analysis that a missense DCLRE1C variant was tied to TCR beta V- and J-gene trimming.

PCR employed 60 Vbeta and 13 Jbeta primers. The method was immunoSEQ multiplex PCR; TCRdb's version includes in-frame clones alone and lacks a portion of them. The top ten hold under 2% of the sample, which has 150,000 to 200,000 clones, around 87% seen once. V dropped 7 bases and J dropped 2; count of bases not matched to a gene: 13. The V gene's germline CDR1 is SGHRS and CDR2 YFSETQ. CDR3 length: 18 residues. This clone was seen just once. The antigen remains unidentified. This receptor was identified in a woman aged 18 to 35 in good health and CMV-seronegative. Sequencing was done on a sample of PBMCs. The rearrangement uses TRBV5-1 and TRBJ2-6; 9 nucleotides line up with TRBD1. The CDR3 sequence: CASGLRETGGAGANVLTF. CDR3 sequence (DNA): TGCGCCAGCGGCCTCCGTGAGACAGGGGGAGCTGGGGCCAACGTCCTGACTTTC.